Below are 4 T cell receptor beta chains sequenced from a single sample in a study of kidney transplant recipient with SARS-CoV-2 infection. TCRdb fed the reads into MiXCR, producing one record per CDR3 protein. The sample gives under 250,000 distinct CDR3 sequences, 25% to 30% of which show up once; nearly 7.5% is in the top ten. The input for sequencing was a blood sample, taken at baseline and on day 111 from a kidney transplant recipient. These receptors were obtained from a young adult male patient who had COVID-19 and was a kidney transplant recipient. Part of the T cells may come from the graft donor.

This clonotype has a count of ten or more. This chain uses TRBV11-2 with TRBJ1-1, with 8 positions matching TRBD1. This CDR3 is 13 amino acids long. CDR1 and CDR2 (germline): SGHAT, FQNNGV. J was trimmed by 9 bases and V by 5 bases; bases with no gene match: 8. This chain's CDR3 is CASSMGTGRKAFF. The CDR3 nucleotides are TGTGCCAGCAGCATGGGGACAGGCAGAAAAGCTTTCTTT.

In its sample, this clonotype was seen many times. The chain employs TRBV10-1 and TRBJ1-2, with D hard to call. The germline V and J ends were trimmed by 5 bases and 4 bases, with 23 bases remaining between them. Germline loops: CDR1 WNHNN, CDR2 SYGVQD (reference sequence). The CDR3 is 17 amino acids. CDR3 sequence (DNA): TGCGCCAGCAGTTCGCCCCCAAGATCGCGAAAGACCTATGGCTACACCTTC. It codes for CASSSPPRSRKTYGYTF.

Worth noting for this clonotype: A much larger clone lies one base from this, so it may be a read error. The chain carries TRBV28 and TRBJ2-2; 11 positions match TRBD2. The V gene's germline CDR1 is MDHEN and CDR2 SYDVKM. This CDR3 has 15 amino acids. CDR3 sequence reads: CVSVAGGPKSGELFF. The CDR3 nucleotides read TGTGTCAGCGTAGCGGGAGGGCCTAAATCCGGGGAGCTGTTTTTT.

Remarks on this clonotype: A much larger clone sits a single nucleotide away, making a read error possible. V is TRBV29-1 and J is TRBJ1-3; tentative D call: TRBD1 (6 bases). The length of the CDR3 is 14 residues. CDR1 SQVTM and CDR2 ANQGSEA come from the germline V gene. The CDR3 spells CGVLPGVSGNTIYF. The DNA of the CDR3 is TGCGGCGTATTACCAGGGGTCTCTGGAAACACCATATATTTT.